Each of the 23 T cell receptor beta chains below was sequenced from the same sample in a study of breast tumors, draining lymph nodes, adjacent tissues. TCRdb passed the multiplex PCR reads through MiXCR, listing each CDR3 protein once. The data show some 230,000 distinct CDR3 sequences, less than 45% seen once. Breast cancer patients provided tissue from their axillary draining lymph nodes. The sequenced sample was axillary lymph node tissue. The receptors were sampled from a female donor with breast cancer. Some clones in this sample may be carry-over from other donors' samples.

The V and J genes are TRBV5-6 and TRBJ1-6; 11 bases are shared with TRBD1. V was clipped by 4 bases and J by 10 bases; unmatched bases: 7. CDR1 and CDR2 from the germline V gene are SGHDT and YYEEEE. This CDR3 contains 15 residues. This CDR3 reads CASSPGTGGQSPLHF. DNA of the CDR3: TGTGCCAGCAGCCCTGGGACAGGGGGACAGTCACCCCTCCACTTT.

This clonotype was seen many times. This chain joins TRBV20-1 and TRBJ1-6; 7 nucleotides agree with TRBD1. There are 14 residues in the CDR3. V shed 6 bases, J shed 7 bases, and the junction held 9 bases outside the gene matches. Per the germline V gene, CDR1 is DFQATT and CDR2 is SNEGSKA (reference sequence). The CDR3 is CSAGGAQGNSPLHF. The CDR3 DNA reads as TGCAGTGCAGGGGGGGCACAGGGGAATTCACCCCTCCACTTT.

V usage is TRBV20-1 and J usage is TRBJ2-5; the match to TRBD1 covers 11 bases. Germline CDR1 is DFQATT and CDR2 is SNEGSKA (reference sequence). The CDR3 length is 15 residues. Trimming at V came to 1 base and at J to 9 bases, leaving 10 bases not matched to a gene. CDR3 DNA: TGCAGTGCTAGAGGGGGACAGGGGGGTACTCAGCCCCAGTACTTC. Translating gives CSARGGQGGTQPQYF.

This clonotype was seen ten or more times. This chain links TRBV7-3 with TRBJ2-2, with a tentative D call TRBD2 (5 bases). The V end lost 6 bases, the J end lost 2 bases, and 13 bases lay between the germline ends. The CDR3 loop spans 15 amino acids. Germline V gene sequence: CDR1 SGHTA, CDR2 FQGTGA. The CDR3 DNA sequence: TGTGCCAGCAGGCCCACGGGGAGAAACACCGGGGAGCTGTTTTTT. Its protein product is CASRPTGRNTGELFF.

This clonotype appeared many times. The chain carries TRBV20-1 and TRBJ2-1; 7 bases are a match to TRBD1. CDR1 and CDR2 (germline): DFQATT, SNEGSKA (reference sequence). The CDR3 consists of 15 residues. With 2 bases clipped from V and 4 bases from J, the junction kept 8 bases outside the gene matches. The CDR3 DNA is TGCAGTGCTAGAAGGTCGGGACAGATGTACAATGAGCAGTTCTTC. It codes for CSARRSGQMYNEQFF.

The table lists this clonotype with many counts. The chain recombines TRBV29-1 with TRBJ1-2, with D possibly matching TRBD1 (6 bases). The germline CDR1 and CDR2 sequences are SQVTM and ANQGSEA. This CDR3 comprises 12 residues. Trimming took off 2 bases at V and 2 bases at J, with 6 bases between the two ends. Here the CDR3 reads CSVEQGNYGYTF. CDR3 bases: TGCAGCGTTGAACAGGGGAACTATGGCTACACCTTC.

The chain employs TRBV6-6 and TRBJ2-5; 14 bases map to TRBD2. The CDR3 consists of 17 residues. V lost 4 bases to trimming and J lost 5 bases; unmatched junction nucleotides: 9. The germline V gene has CDR1 MNHNY and CDR2 SVGAGI (reference sequence). The CDR3 region has the DNA TGTGCCAGCAGTTTGAACAGACTAGCGGGAGGGCCGGAGACCCAGTACTTC. As protein: CASSLNRLAGGPETQYF.

CDR3 sequence: CASSSGQGSIHGYTF. DNA for the CDR3: TGTGCCAGCAGTTCGGGACAGGGGAGTATTCACGGCTACACCTTC. The V and J genes are TRBV27 and TRBJ1-2; 10 bases map to TRBD1. The length of the CDR3 is 15 residues. The germline V gene encodes CDR1 MNHEY and CDR2 SMNVEV (reference sequence). Trimming cost V 4 bases and J 8 bases; bases outside gene matches: 10.

This clonotype was recorded many times. This rearrangement joins TRBV6-6 to TRBJ1-6; 7 nucleotides agree with TRBD1. The germline V gene encodes CDR1 MNHNY and CDR2 SVGAGI (reference sequence). The junction had 8 bases not matched to a gene; V was cut back by 3 bases and J by 9 bases. CDR3 length: 15 amino acids. CDR3 amino acids: CASSYSRGNSSPLHF. Written as DNA, the CDR3 is TGTGCCAGCAGTTATTCCAGGGGGAATAGTTCACCCCTCCACTTT.

This clonotype was counted many times. The CDR3 sequence is CASSLEGTTEAFF. Written as DNA, the CDR3 is TGTGCCAGCAGCTTAGAGGGGACCACTGAAGCTTTCTTT. The chain joins TRBV11-2 to TRBJ1-1; possible D gene TRBD1, 5 bases. This CDR3 is built from 13 residues. Deletions cut 0 bases from V and 4 bases from J, with 6 bases between. Germline assignment: CDR1 SGHAT and CDR2 FQNNGV.

The table lists this clonotype with many counts. The J gene is TRBJ2-1, the V gene TRBV2; D unresolved. CDR1 is SNHLY, CDR2 FYNNEI, per germline. CDR3 length: 14 residues. The V and J ends lost 1 base and 2 bases respectively, with 6 bases between them. CDR3 in amino acids: CASSEGSAYNEQFF. The CDR3 coding sequence is TGTGCCAGCAGTGAAGGGAGCGCCTACAATGAGCAGTTCTTC.

This clonotype was detected once. J is TRBJ1-2 and V is TRBV25-1; 7 bases match TRBD1. The CDR3 loop spans 13 amino acids. Germline V CDR1 and CDR2: MGHDK, SYGVNS. In DNA, the CDR3 is TGTGCTAGTGAAGGGGGCGTTACCTATGGCTACACCTTC. Translation gives CASEGGVTYGYTF.

This rearrangement joins TRBV5-1 to TRBJ1-5, with TRBD1 identical over 8 bases. Germline V gene sequence: CDR1 SGHRS, CDR2 YFSETQ. After removal of 5 bases from V and 8 bases from J, the junction contained 15 bases not matched to a gene. The CDR3 contains 16 residues. The CDR3 region has the DNA TGCGCCAGCAGGTTAGCGGGAGACAGGGGAATTAAGCCCCAGCATTTT. This gives the protein CASRLAGDRGIKPQHF. Together with reference TRBV5-1 and TRBJ1-5, the CDR3 gives the full variable domain: KAGVTQTPRYLIKTRGQQVTLSCSPISGHRSVSWYQQTPGQGLQFLFEYFSETQRNKGNFPGRFSGRQFSNSRSEMNVSTLELGDSALYLCASRLAGDRGIKPQHFGDGTRLSIL.

On this clonotype: This clone may be a read error of a much larger clone one base away. The V gene is TRBV20-1, the J gene TRBJ2-5; tentatively, D is TRBD2 (6 bases). Germline V gene sequence: CDR1 DFQATT, CDR2 SNEGSKA (reference sequence). This CDR3 region has 15 residues. The CDR3 here is CSARDPLANQGTQYF. The DNA of the CDR3 is TGCAGTGCTAGAGATCCCCTAGCGAACCAAGGGACCCAGTACTTC.

With respect to this clonotype: The germline gene is not matched at one end of the junction; a read error may be the cause. V is TRBV25-1 and J is TRBJ1-6; D may be TRBD1 (5 bases). The CDR3 covers 16 residues. CDR1 MGHDK and CDR2 SYGVNS come from the germline V gene. As DNA, the CDR3 is TGTGCCAGCTCCCGGCGTGGGGGGGATGAAAATTCCCCCCTCCACTTT. Residues: CASSRRGGDENSPLHF.

A few counts support this clonotype. V gene TRBV6-5 combines with J gene TRBJ2-2; 14 bases are shared with TRBD2. The V gene end was trimmed by 4 bases and the J gene end by 0 bases; junction bases not matched to a gene: 4. The CDR3 contains 18 residues. Per the germline V gene, CDR1 is MNHEY and CDR2 is SVGAGI. CDR3 nucleotides: TGTGCCAGCAGTTGGGGACTAGCGGGGGTCCCGAACACCGGGGAGCTGTTTTTT. It translates to CASSWGLAGVPNTGELFF.

This clonotype was observed at least ten times. J is TRBJ2-1 and V is TRBV7-9; D might be TRBD2 (6 bases). The V gene lost 5 bases and the J gene lost 8 bases, with 16 bases spanning the gap. CDR3 length: 14 amino acids. Looked up from germline, CDR1 is SEHNR and CDR2 is FQNEAQ (reference sequence). CDR3 in amino acids: CASSKTSLGDEQFF. The DNA for the CDR3 is TGTGCCAGCAGCAAAACTAGCCTAGGGGATGAGCAGTTCTTC. Looking up the rest from reference TRBV7-9 and TRBJ2-1 gives the full variable domain: DTGVSQNPRHKITKRGQNVTFRCDPISEHNRLYWYRQTLGQGPEFLTYFQNEAQLEKSRLLSDRFSAERPKGSFSTLEIQRTEQGDSAMYLCASSKTSLGDEQFFGPGTRLTVL.

Regarding this clonotype: Since a much larger clone is just one base distant, this may be a read error. The rearrangement joins TRBV5-1 to TRBJ2-1, with TRBD1 as a possible D gene (6 bases). CDR1 is SGHRS and CDR2 is YFSETQ in the germline V gene. The CDR3 extends over 15 amino acids. The CDR3 here is CASSPRTVSYNKQFF. CDR3 DNA: TGCGCCAGCAGCCCCCGGACAGTCTCCTACAATAAGCAGTTCTTC. Full variable domain (rest looked up from reference TRBV5-1 and TRBJ2-1): KAGVTQTPRYLIKTRGQQVTLSCSPISGHRSVSWYQQTPGQGLQFLFEYFSETQRNKGNFPGRFSGRQFSNSRSEMNVSTLELGDSALYLCASSPRTVSYNKQFFGPGTRLTVL.

This clonotype was seen at least ten times. V is TRBV30 and J is TRBJ2-7; D might be TRBD1 or TRBD2, each matching 6 bases. Germline CDR1 and CDR2: GTSNPN and SVGIG (reference sequence). CDR3 length: 12 amino acids. V gave up 4 bases and J gave up 2 bases, with 9 bases separating them. The DNA for the CDR3 is TGTGCCTGGAACCGGGGGCCCTACGAGCAGTACTTC. Translating gives CAWNRGPYEQYF.

Many counts were recorded for this clonotype. The rearrangement links TRBV7-9 to TRBJ2-2; 8 nucleotides agree with TRBD1. This CDR3 has 16 amino acids. From germline, CDR1 is SEHNR and CDR2 FQNEAQ (reference sequence). Trimming cost V 5 bases and J 4 bases; bases outside gene matches: 9. In nucleotides, the CDR3 is TGTGCCAGCAGCGATTACGCAGGGGGCGGCACCGGGGAGCTGTTTTTT. Its translation is CASSDYAGGGTGELFF.

This clonotype has ten or more counts. This chain uses TRBV4-3 with TRBJ2-6; no reliable D call. The CDR3 spans 15 residues. Germline-derived CDR1 and CDR2 are LGHNA and YSLEER. V lost 4 bases and J lost 4, with 11 bases in between. CDR3: CASSPRRSGANVLTF. CDR3 bases: TGCGCCAGCAGCCCACGGCGATCAGGGGCCAACGTCCTGACTTTC.

This clonotype was recorded many times. V is TRBV12-3 or TRBV12-4 and J is TRBJ1-3, with D possibly matching TRBD1 (6 bases). V was clipped by 3 bases and J by 4 bases, with 13 bases between them. CDR3 size: 15 residues. This CDR3 is CASSFAGAAGNTIYF. CDR3 sequence (DNA): TGTGCCAGCAGTTTCGCGGGGGCAGCGGGAAACACCATATATTTT.

Ten or more counts support this clonotype. The chain recombines TRBV6-6 with TRBJ1-6; unclear D gene. The CDR3 has 15 amino acids. V lost 5 bases to trimming and J lost 5 bases, with 13 bases between them. Looked up from germline, CDR1 is MNHNY and CDR2 is SVGAGI (reference sequence). CDR3 nucleotide sequence: TGTGCCAGCAGTCCTCACCAATTCGATAATTCACCCCTCCACTTT. Amino acids: CASSPHQFDNSPLHF.